The 32 T cell receptor beta chains given below trace back to one sample, sequenced in a study of T cell responses to AZD1222 COVID-19 vaccine. Profiling relied on immunoSEQ multiplex PCR, and the TCRdb table lists in-frame clones only, not all of them. The sample shows about 50,000 clones, 70% to 80% of them seen only once. The sequencing used peripheral blood, collected on day 0 of AZD1222 vaccination. These receptors were taken from an adult in good health.

This sequence joins TRBV7-8 and TRBJ1-1; 10 nucleotides line up with TRBD1. Germline V gene data show CDR1 as SGHVS and CDR2 as FQNEAQ. CDR3 length: 13 amino acids. V lost 6 bases and J lost 6; bases outside the gene matches: 4. The DNA of the CDR3 is TGTGCCAGCAGTCGACAGGGGGCCGCTGAAGCTTTCTTT. Its translation is CASSRQGAAEAFF.

This rearrangement joins TRBV10-1 to TRBJ1-1; TRBD1 is a possible D gene (6 bases). Deletions cut 10 bases from V and 1 base from J, with 13 bases between. This CDR3 has 13 residues. In germline, CDR1 is WNHNN, CDR2 SYGVQD (reference sequence). The CDR3 loop reads CATRWTENTEAFF. CDR3 in DNA: TGCGCCACCAGGTGGACAGAGAACACTGAAGCTTTCTTT.

This clone turned up a few times. The V gene is TRBV28, the J gene TRBJ2-7, with 8 nucleotides matching TRBD2. CDR3 length equals 11 residues. With 6 bases clipped from V and 7 bases from J, the junction kept 2 bases outside the gene matches. Germline V lookup: CDR1 MDHEN, CDR2 SYDVKM. This CDR3 is CASRAGDEQYF. The CDR3 DNA follows: TGTGCCAGCAGAGCGGGAGATGAGCAGTACTTC.

J is TRBJ1-5 and V is TRBV6-2 or TRBV6-3, with D uncertain. Germline CDR1 MNHEY, CDR2 SVGEGT. The CDR3 contains 13 residues. V was cut by 5 bases and J by 6 bases, with 11 bases left in between. The CDR3 here is CASSLTGIQPQHF. CDR3 coding DNA: TGTGCCAGCAGTCTAACCGGAATTCAGCCCCAGCATTTT.

V and J are TRBV6-1 and TRBJ2-2, with TRBD2 matching over 9 bases. V was pared by 2 bases and J by 0 bases, with 10 bases of the junction left unmatched. This CDR3 is built from 19 residues. CDR1 and CDR2 from the germline V gene are MNHNS and SASEGT. CDR3 nucleotides: TGTGCCAGCAGTGAAAGGCCAGCGGGGGGCCACGCGAACACCGGGGAGCTGTTTTTT. Its protein product is CASSERPAGGHANTGELFF.

The V gene is TRBV5-6, the J gene TRBJ2-7; D is tentatively TRBD1 or TRBD2 (6 bases each). CDR3 size: 14 residues. Germline values: CDR1 SGHDT, CDR2 YYEEEE. Trimming cost V 4 bases and J 7 bases, with 18 bases left between them. The CDR3 protein is CASSLDRTREEQYV. In DNA form, the CDR3 reads TGTGCCAGCAGCCTAGACAGGACTCGGGAGGAGCAGTACGTC.

The rearrangement joins TRBV5-1 to TRBJ2-1; 9 nucleotides align to TRBD1. J was trimmed by 7 bases and V by 6 bases; bases with no gene match: 14. CDR1 and CDR2 from the germline V gene are SGHRS and YFSETQ. This CDR3 spans 16 amino acids. The DNA of the CDR3 is TGCGCCAGCACTAGCACAGGGACAGGGAACGGGAATGAGCAGTTCTTC. Protein: CASTSTGTGNGNEQFF.

The chain uses TRBV6-1 and TRBJ1-4; TRBD1 is a possible D gene (5 bases). V was pared by 6 bases and J by 7 bases, with 18 bases between. The length of the CDR3 is 15 residues. Germline V CDR1 and CDR2: MNHNS, SASEGT. The CDR3 region is CASRPNGLGAEKLFF. The DNA for the CDR3 is TGTGCCAGCAGACCCAACGGTCTCGGGGCTGAAAAACTGTTTTTT.

Only a few counts were recorded for this clone. This rearrangement joins TRBV12-3 or TRBV12-4 to TRBJ1-5, with D hard to call. The CDR3 spans 13 residues. V was shortened by 4 bases and J by 0 bases, with 4 bases between the two germline ends. CDR3 DNA sequence: TGTGCCAGCAGTTCTGGTAGCAATCAGCCCCAGCATTTT. Translating gives CASSSGSNQPQHF.

J is TRBJ1-5 and V is TRBV7-8, with 7 bases aligning to TRBD1. V shed 1 base and J 6 bases; nucleotides not matched to a gene: 3. This CDR3 contains 14 residues. The germline gives CDR1 SGHVS, CDR2 FQNEAQ. The CDR3 coding sequence is TGTGCCAGCAGCTTAGAGGGGGCCCGTCAGCCCCAGCATTTT. Encoded protein: CASSLEGARQPQHF.

The chain carries TRBV10-1 and TRBJ1-4; 7 bases are a match to TRBD1. Per germline, CDR1 WNHNN and CDR2 SYGVQD (reference sequence). The V and J ends lost 3 bases and 5 bases, in that order; junction bases with no gene match: 6. The CDR3 is made up of 15 amino acids. The CDR3 sequence: CASSDNGGGNEKLFF. CDR3 in DNA: TGCGCCAGCAGTGATAACGGAGGGGGCAATGAAAAACTGTTTTTT.

V is TRBV28 and J is TRBJ2-1; 12 bases map to TRBD2. V gave up 6 bases and J gave up 10 bases; unmatched junction bases: 10. Germline V CDR1 and CDR2: MDHEN, SYDVKM. This CDR3 region has 15 residues. CDR3 residues: CASRLSTSGGREQFF. CDR3 in DNA: TGTGCCAGCAGACTCTCGACTAGCGGGGGTCGCGAGCAGTTCTTC.

The rearrangement uses TRBV2 and TRBJ1-2; 8 bases line up with TRBD1. The CDR3 sequence is 13 residues long. The V gene's germline CDR1 is SNHLY and CDR2 FYNNEI. V shed 6 bases, J shed 4 bases, and the junction held 4 bases outside the gene matches. CDR3 sequence reads: CASSVDRGYGYTF. CDR3 bases: TGTGCCAGCAGCGTCGACAGGGGCTATGGCTACACCTTC.

The chain uses TRBV11-2 and TRBJ1-4; TRBD1 matches 9 bases. Trimming at V came to 5 bases and at J to 4 bases, leaving 11 bases not matched to a gene. The CDR3 spans 17 residues. The germline CDR1 and CDR2 sequences are SGHAT and FQNNGV. CDR3 region: CASSPYPGQGYNEKLFF. The DNA of the CDR3 is TGTGCCAGCAGCCCTTACCCGGGACAGGGTTATAATGAAAAACTGTTTTTT.

The V gene is TRBV2, the J gene TRBJ1-1; possibly TRBD1 for D (5 bases). In germline, CDR1 is SNHLY, CDR2 FYNNEI. This CDR3 is built from 12 residues. V lost 9 bases to trimming and J lost 1 base, with 9 bases between them. The CDR3 DNA follows: TGTGCCAGTTGGGGGTGGAACACTGAAGCTTTCTTT. Translating it yields CASWGWNTEAFF. Filled out from reference TRBV2 and TRBJ1-1, the complete variable domain reads EPEVTQTPSHQVTQMGQEVILRCVPISNHLYFYWYRQILGQKVEFLVSFYNNEISEKSEIFDDQFSVERPDGSNFTLKIRSTKLEDSAMYFCASWGWNTEAFFGQGTRLTVV.

The chain carries TRBV5-1 and TRBJ1-2, with no clear D. This CDR3 contains 14 residues. V shed 0 bases and J shed 3 bases, with 9 bases lying between them. CDR1 and CDR2 (germline): SGHRS, YFSETQ. The CDR3 protein is CASSLGGLDYGYTF. CDR3 coding DNA: TGCGCCAGCAGCTTGGGGGGTCTAGACTATGGCTACACCTTC.

V usage is TRBV18 and J usage is TRBJ2-3, with unresolved D. V lost 3 bases and J lost 2, with 0 bases in between. Germline CDR1 reads KGHSH; CDR2 reads LQKENI. CDR3 length: 11 residues. DNA for the CDR3: TGTGCCAGCTCACCCACAGATACGCAGTATTTT. Translated, it gives CASSPTDTQYF.

The V gene is TRBV28, the J gene TRBJ2-3, with D possibly matching TRBD1 (7 bases). Trimming removed 5 bases from V and 10 bases from J, with 19 bases in between. The germline gives CDR1 MDHEN, CDR2 SYDVKM. This CDR3 has 14 residues. Here the CDR3 DNA reads TGTGCCAGCAGTCCGCAGGGGGGCGGGCTTGCGCAGTATTTT. Its protein product is CASSPQGGGLAQYF.

The rearrangement joins TRBV15 to TRBJ1-4; D ambiguous. The CDR3 length is 17 residues. Trimming removed 2 bases at V and 1 base at J, with 14 bases between. Germline V gene lookup returns CDR1 LNHNV and CDR2 YYDKDF (reference sequence). In DNA form, the CDR3 reads TGTGCCACCAGCAGAAGTCTAGGGATAGGAACTAATGAAAAACTGTTTTTT. It encodes CATSRSLGIGTNEKLFF.

This rearrangement joins TRBV6-4 to TRBJ2-7; D unresolved. CDR1 MRHNA and CDR2 SNTAGT come from the germline V gene. The CDR3 extends over 12 amino acids. V dropped 4 bases and J dropped 0 bases, with 4 bases sitting between them. CDR3 sequence reads: CASSGVSYEQYV. As DNA, the CDR3 is TGTGCCAGCAGTGGAGTCTCCTACGAGCAGTACGTC.

The CDR3 protein is CASSSALTTYEQYF. In nucleotides, the CDR3 is TGTGCCAGCAGCTCGGCCCTGACGACTTACGAGCAGTACTTC. The V and J genes are TRBV5-4 and TRBJ2-7; D ambiguous. Germline V CDR1 and CDR2: SGHNT, YYREEE (reference sequence). V was pared by 3 bases and J by 4 bases, with 14 bases between. The CDR3 is 14 amino acids. The full variable domain, rest sourced from reference TRBV5-4 and TRBJ2-7, is ETGVTQSPTHLIKTRGQQVTLRCSSQSGHNTVSWYQQALGQGPQFIFQYYREEENGRGNFPPRFSGLQFPNYSSELNVNALELDDSALYLCASSSALTTYEQYFGPGTRLTVT.

The V and J genes are TRBV3-1 (or the pseudogene TRBV3-2) and TRBJ2-5, with D perhaps TRBD2 (7 bases). This CDR3 comprises 16 residues. CDR1 and CDR2 from the germline V gene are LGHDT and YNNKEL (reference sequence). The V gene lost 1 base and the J gene lost 2 bases, with 14 bases spanning the gap. Here the CDR3 reads CASSQAAGANQETQYF. CDR3 nucleotides: TGTGCCAGCAGCCAAGCTGCGGGGGCTAATCAAGAGACCCAGTACTTC.

The chain couples TRBV7-9 to TRBJ1-1; the D is unclear. Per germline, CDR1 SEHNR and CDR2 FQNEAQ (reference sequence). CDR3 size: 14 residues. With 1 base removed from V and 1 base from J, the gap between germline ends came to 7 bases. CDR3: CASSLGETNTEAFF. For the CDR3, the DNA is TGTGCCAGCAGCTTAGGCGAGACGAACACTGAAGCTTTCTTT.

This chain links TRBV19 with TRBJ2-5; 15 bases are shared with TRBD2. The CDR3 extends over 15 amino acids. Germline CDR1 is LNHDA and CDR2 is SQIVND (reference sequence). J was trimmed by 5 bases and V by 4 bases; bases with no gene match: 2. CDR3 DNA: TGTGCCAGTAGTAGTGGGACTAGCGGGAGGGAGACCCAGTACTTC. Protein sequence: CASSSGTSGRETQYF.

J is TRBJ1-2 and V is TRBV30; TRBD1 is a possible D gene (6 bases). Germline assignment: CDR1 GTSNPN and CDR2 SVGIG (reference sequence). The CDR3 is 13 residues long. The ends were cut back, 2 bases at V and 8 bases at J, with 15 bases in the middle. The CDR3 DNA reads TGTGCCTGGAGTTTCACAGGGACTTTAGGCTACACCTTC. This gives the protein CAWSFTGTLGYTF. Variable domain in full (rest from reference TRBV30 and TRBJ1-2): SQTIHQWPATLVQPVGSPLSLECTVEGTSNPNLYWYRQAAGRGLQLLFYSVGIGQISSEVPQNLSASRPQDRQFILSSKKLLLSDSGFYLCAWSFTGTLGYTFGSGTRLTVV.

The rearrangement joins TRBV4-1 to TRBJ2-3, with 11 positions matching TRBD2. CDR1 and CDR2 from the germline V gene are MGHRA and YSYEKL. CDR3 length: 17 residues. J gave up 5 bases and V 1 base, and 8 bases lay outside the gene matches. Written as DNA, the CDR3 is TGCGCCAGCAGCCAAGGGTGGGGACTAGCGGATGGAGATACGCAGTATTTT. This gives the protein CASSQGWGLADGDTQYF.

This chain links TRBV6-5 with TRBJ1-2; D might be TRBD1 (6 bases). V was trimmed by 6 bases and J by 6 bases, leaving 17 bases between them. The CDR3 consists of 14 residues. Germline loops: CDR1 MNHEY, CDR2 SVGAGI. The CDR3 bases are TGTGCCAGCAGCCCAACAGGGAATGTCGATGGCTACACCTTC. This translates into CASSPTGNVDGYTF.

V and J are TRBV18 and TRBJ2-1; no reliable D call. V lost 3 bases and J lost 4, with 10 bases in between. The CDR3 spans 14 residues. Germline CDR1 is KGHSH and CDR2 is LQKENI. The CDR3 DNA is TGTGCCAGCTCACCGCGGCCCGATTACAATGAGCAGTTCTTC. Translated: CASSPRPDYNEQFF.

The chain uses TRBV4-2 and TRBJ1-6; no definite D call. This CDR3 comprises 18 residues. Trimming pared 3 bases from V and 2 bases from J, leaving 17 bases between. In germline, CDR1 is LGHNA, CDR2 YNFKEQ. This CDR3 is CASSHPRTGRAYNSPLHF. As DNA, the CDR3 is TGTGCCAGCAGCCACCCCAGGACGGGGAGGGCCTATAATTCACCCCTCCACTTT.

In nucleotides, the CDR3 is TGTGCCAGCAGAGGGACAGGGGGACCTGGAAACACCATATATTTT. It translates to CASRGTGGPGNTIYF. The chain carries TRBV2 and TRBJ1-3, with 11 bases fitting TRBD1. The CDR3 sequence is 15 residues long. The germline gives CDR1 SNHLY, CDR2 FYNNEI. Unmatched junction bases numbered 3, after V lost 6 bases and J lost 2 bases.

The V gene is TRBV11-2, the J gene TRBJ2-1; D perhaps matches TRBD1 (5 bases). V was clipped by 6 bases and J by 3 bases, with 12 bases between them. The germline CDR1 and CDR2 sequences are SGHAT and FQNNGV. CDR3 length: 14 amino acids. CDR3 protein: CASSTGYYYNEQFF. CDR3 bases: TGTGCCAGCAGTACAGGTTACTACTACAATGAGCAGTTCTTC.

This rearrangement joins TRBV6-5 to TRBJ1-1, with TRBD1 matching 7 bases. V was clipped by 6 bases and J by 1 base; unmatched bases: 5. This CDR3 is 14 amino acids long. Germline assignment: CDR1 MNHEY and CDR2 SVGAGI. This chain's CDR3 is CASRAGTANTEAFF. For the CDR3, the DNA is TGTGCCAGCAGAGCAGGGACAGCGAACACTGAAGCTTTCTTT.